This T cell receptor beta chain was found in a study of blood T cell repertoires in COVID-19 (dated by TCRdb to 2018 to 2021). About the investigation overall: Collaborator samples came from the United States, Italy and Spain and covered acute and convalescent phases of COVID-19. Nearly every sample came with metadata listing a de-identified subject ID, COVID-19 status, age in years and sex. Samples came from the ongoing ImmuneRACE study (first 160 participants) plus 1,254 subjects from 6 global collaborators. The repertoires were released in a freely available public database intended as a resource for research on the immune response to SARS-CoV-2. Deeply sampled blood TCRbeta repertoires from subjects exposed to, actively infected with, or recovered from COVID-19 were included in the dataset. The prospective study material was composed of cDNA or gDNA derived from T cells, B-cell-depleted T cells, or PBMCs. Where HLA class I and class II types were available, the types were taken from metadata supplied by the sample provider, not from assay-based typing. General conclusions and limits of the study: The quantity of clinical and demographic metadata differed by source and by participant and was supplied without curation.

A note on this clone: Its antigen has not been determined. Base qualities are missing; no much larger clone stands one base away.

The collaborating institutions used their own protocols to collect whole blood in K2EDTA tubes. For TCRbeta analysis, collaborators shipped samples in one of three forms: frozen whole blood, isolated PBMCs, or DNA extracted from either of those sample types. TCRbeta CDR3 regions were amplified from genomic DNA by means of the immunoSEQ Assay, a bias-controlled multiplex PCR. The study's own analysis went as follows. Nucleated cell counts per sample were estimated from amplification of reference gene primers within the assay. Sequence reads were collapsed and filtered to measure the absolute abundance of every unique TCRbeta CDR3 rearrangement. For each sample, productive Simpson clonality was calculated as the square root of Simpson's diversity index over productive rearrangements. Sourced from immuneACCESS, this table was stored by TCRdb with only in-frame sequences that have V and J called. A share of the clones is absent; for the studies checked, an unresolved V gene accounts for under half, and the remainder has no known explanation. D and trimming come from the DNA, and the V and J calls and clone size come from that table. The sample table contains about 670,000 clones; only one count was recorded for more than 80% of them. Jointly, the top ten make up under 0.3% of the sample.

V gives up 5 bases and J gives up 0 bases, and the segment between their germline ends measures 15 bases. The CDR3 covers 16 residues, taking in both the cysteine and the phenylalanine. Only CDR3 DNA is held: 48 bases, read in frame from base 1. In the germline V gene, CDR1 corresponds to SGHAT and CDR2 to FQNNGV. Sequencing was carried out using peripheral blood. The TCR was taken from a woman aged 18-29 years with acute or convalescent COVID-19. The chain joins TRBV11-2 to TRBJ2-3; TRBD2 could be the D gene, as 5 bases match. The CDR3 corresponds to CASSRPRGSSTDTQYF. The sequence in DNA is TGTGCCAGCAGCCGGCCGAGAGGGAGTAGCACAGATACGCAGTATTTT.